This is a list of T cell receptor beta chains from one sample in a study of cytomegalovirus exposure and HLA in healthy donors. Sequencing was performed with immunoSEQ multiplex PCR; in TCRdb, only in-frame clones are kept and a portion is missing. The sample shows about 120,000 clones, 81% of them seen only once. Sample: PBMCs. The receptors come from a man aged 35 to 55 in good health and CMV-seronegative. CDR3s include the opening cysteine and the closing phenylalanine or tryptophan. A D gene is named only where the DNA matches it firmly.

d_call: TRBD1; cdr3_length: 16; v_call: TRBV7-2; j_call: TRBJ1-4; cdr3_aa: CASSLTGGSWDEKLFF; cdr3_nt: TGTGCCAGCAGCTTAACAGGGGGCAGTTGGGATGAAAAACTGTTTTTT
d_call: -; cdr3_length: 14; v_call: TRBV7-2; j_call: TRBJ2-3; cdr3_aa: CASSMDITSDTQYF; cdr3_nt: TGTGCCAGCAGCATGGACATCACCTCAGATACGCAGTATTTT
d_call: TRBD2; cdr3_length: 17; v_call: TRBV15; j_call: TRBJ2-2; cdr3_aa: CATSRERLAGRTGELFF; cdr3_nt: TGTGCCACCAGCAGAGAAAGACTAGCGGGACGGACCGGGGAGCTGTTTTTT
d_call: -; cdr3_length: 13; v_call: TRBV2; j_call: TRBJ1-2; cdr3_aa: CASRTVPNYGYTF; cdr3_nt: TGTGCCAGCAGGACAGTTCCTAACTATGGCTACACCTTC
d_call: -; cdr3_length: 14; v_call: TRBV10-2; j_call: TRBJ1-4; cdr3_aa: CASSDPEGNEKLFF; cdr3_nt: TGCGCCAGCAGTGACCCGGAGGGGAATGAAAAACTGTTTTTT
d_call: TRBD2; cdr3_length: 15; v_call: TRBV5-1; j_call: TRBJ2-2; cdr3_aa: CASFEGLRDTGELFF; cdr3_nt: TGCGCCAGCTTCGAGGGACTACGCGACACCGGGGAGCTGTTTTTT
d_call: -; cdr3_length: 16; v_call: TRBV5-6; j_call: TRBJ2-3; cdr3_aa: CASSSDYRPNTDTQYF; cdr3_nt: TGTGCCAGCAGCTCGGACTACCGACCGAACACAGATACGCAGTATTTT
d_call: -; cdr3_length: 16; v_call: TRBV19; j_call: TRBJ1-6; cdr3_aa: CASSIWATDPNSPLHF; cdr3_nt: TGTGCCAGTAGTATTTGGGCGACAGATCCTAATTCACCCCTCCACTTT
d_call: -; cdr3_length: 14; v_call: TRBV2; j_call: TRBJ1-1; cdr3_aa: CASSLSGRETEAFF; cdr3_nt: TGTGCCAGCAGTCTCTCGGGGAGGGAAACTGAAGCTTTCTTT
d_call: -; cdr3_length: 14; v_call: TRBV19; j_call: TRBJ1-4; cdr3_aa: CASSSLDSGEKLFF; cdr3_nt: TGTGCCAGTAGCTCGCTGGACAGTGGGGAAAAACTGTTTTTT
d_call: TRBD2; cdr3_length: 17; v_call: TRBV6-1; j_call: TRBJ2-6; cdr3_aa: CASRETSGITGANVLTF; cdr3_nt: TGTGCCAGCAGAGAAACTAGCGGGATTACTGGGGCCAACGTCCTGACTTTC
d_call: -; cdr3_length: 13; v_call: TRBV30; j_call: TRBJ2-5; cdr3_aa: CAWSVARRETQYF; cdr3_nt: TGTGCCTGGAGTGTAGCCAGGCGAGAGACCCAGTACTTC
d_call: TRBD2; cdr3_length: 18; v_call: TRBV4-3; j_call: TRBJ2-2; cdr3_aa: CASSQDRLAEGNTGELFF; cdr3_nt: TGCGCCAGCAGCCAAGATAGACTAGCAGAAGGAAACACCGGGGAGCTGTTTTTT
d_call: -; cdr3_length: 14; v_call: TRBV19; j_call: TRBJ1-3; cdr3_aa: CASSILSTGNTIYF; cdr3_nt: TGTGCCAGTAGTATTCTGAGTACTGGAAACACCATATATTTT
d_call: -; cdr3_length: 15; v_call: TRBV4-1; j_call: TRBJ2-7; cdr3_aa: CASSPPDRLSYEQYF; cdr3_nt: TGCGCCAGCAGCCCCCCGGACAGACTGTCCTACGAGCAGTACTTC
d_call: TRBD1; cdr3_length: 15; v_call: TRBV30; j_call: TRBJ2-7; cdr3_aa: CAWSVLGTGDSEQYF; cdr3_nt: TGTGCCTGGAGTGTACTCGGGACAGGGGATAGCGAGCAGTACTTC